The clone carrying this T cell receptor beta chain occurred once. The data derive from a study of blood T cell repertoires in COVID-19. Turning to the study itself: Donors in the United States, Italy and Spain gave samples during acute or convalescent COVID-19. PBMCs, B-cell-depleted T cells, or T cells were the source of the cDNA or gDNA that made up the material.

CDR1 and CDR2 (germline): SGHAT, FQNNGV. Deletions cut 5 bases from V and 2 bases from J, with 17 bases between. This CDR3 spans 16 amino acids. In the authors' workflow: Estimated nucleated cell counts came from reference gene primer amplification. The table came from immunoSEQ multiplex PCR; TCRdb's copy has only in-frame clones and leaves some out. V and J calls and clone size follow that table, whereas D and trimming were derived from the DNA. The table lists some 100,000 clones, around 87% of them singletons. This sequence originates from a woman under 40 with acute or convalescent COVID-19. The chain employs TRBV11-2 and TRBJ2-3, with TRBD1 as a possible D gene (6 bases). Sequencing was performed on peripheral blood. The DNA of the CDR3 is TGTGCCAGCAGCCCCTGGACAGCTGGGTCCACAGATACGCAGTATTTT. Its protein is CASSPWTAGSTDTQYF.